This TCR beta chain was sequenced during a study of molecular identifiers for immune sequencing clone quantification. This clonotype has just a few counts. Its antigen is undetermined. Libraries of naive CD8 cells were prepared from around 20,000 to 1,000,000 sorted cells using 10%, 30% or 50% RNA. Naive CD8 T cells underwent sorting with the CD8+CD4-CCR7+CD45RA+ definition. Previously described methods and listed TCR primers were employed for the bulk TCR libraries. MiXCR, run by TCRdb on the PCR reads, gives a single entry per CDR3 protein. The top ten hold around 1.5% of the sample, which has 55,000 to 75,000 distinct CDR3 sequences, roughly 18% seen once. Overall study results and limits: Sizes of highly expanded clones could be underestimated through identical TCRs sharing a barcode.

Per the germline V gene, CDR1 is SEHNR and CDR2 is FQNEAQ (reference sequence). V lost 5 bases to trimming and J lost 0 bases, with 12 bases between them. The CDR3 has 15 residues. The source of this sequence is a human donor in good health. Some libraries in this study had Jurkat cell RNA spiked in. The rearrangement joins TRBV7-9 to TRBJ2-3; D may be TRBD1 (6 bases). Sequenced material: naive CD8+ T cells from blood, with Jurkat cell RNA spiked in. Subset described: FACS-sorted CD8+CD4-CCR7+CD45RA+ naive T cells. CDR3 coding DNA: TGTGCCAGCAGCATGCCCAGGGGTAGCACAGATACGCAGTATTTT. It codes for CASSMPRGSTDTQYF.